This T cell receptor beta chain came from a study of T cell repertoires in cytomegalovirus infection. Overall study context: CMV epitopes used comprised recently identified HLA-C-restricted ones and well-studied HLA-B-restricted ones. It was the public TCR beta signatures that indicated both CMV infection and matching HLA type. Whole-study results and caveats: There were carriers of CMV plus the relevant HLA, and cumulative public TCR beta family frequency identified them.

This clonotype was seen a few times. Its antigen is currently unknown. This CDR3 has 17 residues. Trimming shortened V by 0 bases and J by 4 bases, and 18 bases separated the two germline ends. CDR1 and CDR2 (germline): MNHEY, SVGAGI. Each CDR3 protein is one row after TCRdb ran MiXCR on the reads. The sample records about 770,000 distinct CDR3 sequences, almost 30% being singletons. V gene TRBV6-5 combines with J gene TRBJ2-5; D could derive from TRBD1 or TRBD2 (5 bases each). The receptor was isolated from a human donor in good health (CMV status not recorded). Some clones in this sample may be carry-over from other donors' samples. Sequences were derived from cultured CD8+ T cells from PBMCs, sampled from culture after CMV antigen stimulation. The CDR3 here is CASSYSGDRGALETQYF. The CDR3, as DNA: TGTGCCAGCAGTTACTCGGGTGATAGGGGAGCATTAGAGACCCAGTACTTC.